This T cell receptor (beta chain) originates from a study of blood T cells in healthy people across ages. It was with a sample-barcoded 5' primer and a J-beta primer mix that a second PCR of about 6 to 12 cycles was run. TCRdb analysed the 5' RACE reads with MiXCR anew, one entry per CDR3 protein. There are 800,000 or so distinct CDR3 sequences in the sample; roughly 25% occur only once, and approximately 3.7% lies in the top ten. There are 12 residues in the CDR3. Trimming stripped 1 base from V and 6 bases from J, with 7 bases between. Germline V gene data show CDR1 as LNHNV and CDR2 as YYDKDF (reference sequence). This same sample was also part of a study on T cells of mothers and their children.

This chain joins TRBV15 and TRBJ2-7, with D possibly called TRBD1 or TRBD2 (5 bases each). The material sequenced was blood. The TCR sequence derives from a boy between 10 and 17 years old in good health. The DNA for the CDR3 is TGTGCCACCAGCAGAGTAGGGACCGAGCAGTACTTC. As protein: CATSRVGTEQYF. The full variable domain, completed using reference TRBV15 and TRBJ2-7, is DAMVIQNPRYQVTQFGKPVTLSCSQTLNHNVMYWYQQKSSQAPKLLFHYYDKDFNNEADTPDNFQSRRPNTSFCFLDIRSPGLGDTAMYLCATSRVGTEQYFGPGTRLTVT.